This TCR beta chain appears in the sequencing data of a study of CD8 T cells in Susac syndrome. Study outcomes and limitations: Detection of Susac-specific public clones gave around 15 in total CD8+ repertoires and about five in CD8+ TEMRA repertoires.

On this clonotype itself: Its target is unknown.

V was pared by 2 bases and J by 1 base, with 10 bases of the junction left unmatched. CDR3 length: 18 residues. CDR1 and CDR2 from the germline V gene are SGDLS and YYNGEE. When the RNA was reverse transcribed, random hexamers were used with an input of about 0.5 to 1 ug. It was immunoSEQ multiplex PCR that amplified TCR beta CDR3 across 54 Vbeta and 13 Jbeta. TCRdb reanalysed the immunoSEQ multiplex PCR reads using MiXCR and keeps one entry per CDR3 protein. The table shows approximately 190,000 distinct CDR3 sequences, with over 90% occurring only once. Sequenced input: CD8+ T cells from PBMCs. The sequence came from a human donor with Susac syndrome. The chain couples TRBV9 to TRBJ2-3, with 10 bases that match TRBD2. CDR3 sequence reads: CASSVQRGGQEGTDTQYF. Here the CDR3 DNA reads TGTGCCAGCAGCGTCCAGCGGGGGGGCCAAGAGGGCACAGATACGCAGTATTTT.